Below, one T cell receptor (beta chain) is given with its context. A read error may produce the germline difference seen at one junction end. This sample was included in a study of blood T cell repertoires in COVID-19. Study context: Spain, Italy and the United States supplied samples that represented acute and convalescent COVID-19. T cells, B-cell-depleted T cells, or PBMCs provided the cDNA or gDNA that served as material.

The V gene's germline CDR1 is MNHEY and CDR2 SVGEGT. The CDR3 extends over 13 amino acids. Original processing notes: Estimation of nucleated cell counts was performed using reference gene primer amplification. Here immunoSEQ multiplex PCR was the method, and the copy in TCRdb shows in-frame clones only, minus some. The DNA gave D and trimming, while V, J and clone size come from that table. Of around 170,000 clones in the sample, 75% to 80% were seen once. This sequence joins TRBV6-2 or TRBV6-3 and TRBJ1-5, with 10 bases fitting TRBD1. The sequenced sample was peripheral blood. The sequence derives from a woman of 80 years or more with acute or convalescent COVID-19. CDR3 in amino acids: CASSYTDRGIILF. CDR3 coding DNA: TGTGCCAGCAGTTACACGGACAGGGGGATTATCCTTTTT.